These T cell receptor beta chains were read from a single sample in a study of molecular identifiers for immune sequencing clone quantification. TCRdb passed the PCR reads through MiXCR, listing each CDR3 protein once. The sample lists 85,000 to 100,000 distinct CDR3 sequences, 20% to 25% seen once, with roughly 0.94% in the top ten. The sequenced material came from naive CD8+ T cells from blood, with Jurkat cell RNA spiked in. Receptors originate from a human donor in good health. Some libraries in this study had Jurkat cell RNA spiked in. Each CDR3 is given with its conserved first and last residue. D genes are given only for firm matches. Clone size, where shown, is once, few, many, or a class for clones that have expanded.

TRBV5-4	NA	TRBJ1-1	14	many	TGTGCCAGCAGCTTGGCCGAGGGGGTGAATGAAGCTTTCTTT	CASSLAEGVNEAFF
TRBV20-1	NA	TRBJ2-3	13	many	TGCAGTGCTAGGCGCCCCAACACAGATACGCAGTATTTT	CSARRPNTDTQYF
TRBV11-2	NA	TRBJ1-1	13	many	TGTGCCAGCAGCTTAGGGACGGAGAAAGAAGCTTTCTTT	CASSLGTEKEAFF
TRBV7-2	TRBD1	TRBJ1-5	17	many	TGTGCCAGCAGCTTAGTAATAGGACAGGGGTTTAATCAGCCCCAGCATTTT	CASSLVIGQGFNQPQHF
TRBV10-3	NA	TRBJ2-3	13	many	TGTGCCATCAGTGAAACCGACACAGATACGCAGTATTTT	CAISETDTDTQYF
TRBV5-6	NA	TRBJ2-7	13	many	TGTGCCAGCAGCTTTACAGGCGTTTACGAGCAGTACTTC	CASSFTGVYEQYF
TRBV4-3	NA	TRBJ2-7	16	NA	TGCGCCAGCAGCCAAGATGGCACAGGAGATCTACACGAGCAGTACTTC	CASSQDGTGDLHEQYF
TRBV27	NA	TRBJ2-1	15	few	TGTGCCAGCAGTTCCGTGATGACAGAGTACAATGAGCAGTTCTTC	CASSSVMTEYNEQFF
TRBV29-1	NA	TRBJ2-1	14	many	TGCAGCGTTGAGGGGCAGTTCTCCTACAATGAGCAGTTCTTC	CSVEGQFSYNEQFF
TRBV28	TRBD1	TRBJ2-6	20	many	TGTGCCAGCAGGATACCACGGACAGGGGGCTTTGAATCTGGGGCCAACGTCCTGACTTTC	CASRIPRTGGFESGANVLTF
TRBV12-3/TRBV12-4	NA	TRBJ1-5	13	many	TGTGCCAGCAGTTTATTCGGAAATCAGCCCCAGCATTTT	CASSLFGNQPQHF
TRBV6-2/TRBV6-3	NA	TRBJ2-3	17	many	TGTGCCAGCAGTTACTCTCCCATCGGGGAATACACAGATACGCAGTATTTT	CASSYSPIGEYTDTQYF
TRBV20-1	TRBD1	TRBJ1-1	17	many	TGCAGTGCTAGAGATCCGGGACAGGGGGCGCAGGGGACTGAAGCTTTCTTT	CSARDPGQGAQGTEAFF
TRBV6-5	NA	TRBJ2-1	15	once	TGTGCCAGCAGCCTAGCGGAGGGGGGTTACAATGAGCAGTTCTTC	CASSLAEGGYNEQFF
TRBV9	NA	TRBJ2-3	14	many	TGTGCCAGCAGCACCGCCGGGTCCACAGATACGCAGTATTTT	CASSTAGSTDTQYF
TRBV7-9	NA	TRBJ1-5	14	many	TGTGCCAGCAGCTTATCTGCTAGCAATCAGCCCCAGCATTTT	CASSLSASNQPQHF
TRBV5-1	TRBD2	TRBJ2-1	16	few	TGCGCCAGCAGCTTGGAGACTAGCGGGGCGTACAATGAGCAGTTCTTC	CASSLETSGAYNEQFF
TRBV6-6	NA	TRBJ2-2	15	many	TGTGCCAGCAGTTACTATGGAGAGATGGCCGGGGAGCTGTTTTTT	CASSYYGEMAGELFF
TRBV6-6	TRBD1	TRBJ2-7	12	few	TGTGCCAGCGGGGACAGACTCTACGAGCAGTACTTC	CASGDRLYEQYF
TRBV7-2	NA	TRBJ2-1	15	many	TGTGCCAGCAGCCCTGGACTCAGCTCCTACAATGAGCAGTTCTTC	CASSPGLSSYNEQFF
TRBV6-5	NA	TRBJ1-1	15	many	TGTGCCAGCAGGGAAGCTTCAGGGGAAGACACTGAAGCTTTCTTT	CASREASGEDTEAFF
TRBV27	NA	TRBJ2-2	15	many	TGTGCCAGCAGTTTATTACAGGAACGCACCGGGGAGCTGTTTTTT	CASSLLQERTGELFF
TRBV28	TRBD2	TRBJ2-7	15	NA	TGTGCCAGCAGCCTTCCTTGGGGGGGGGCCTACGAGCAGTACTTC	CASSLPWGGAYEQYF
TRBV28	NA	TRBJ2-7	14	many	TGTGCCAGCAGTTTATTGCTGGGGAGCTACGAGCAGTACTTC	CASSLLLGSYEQYF
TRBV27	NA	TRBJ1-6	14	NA	TGTGCCAGCAGTTTTAAGGGTCATAATTCACCCCTCCACTTT	CASSFKGHNSPLHF
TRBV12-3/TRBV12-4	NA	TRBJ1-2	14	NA	TGTGCCAGCAGTTTAGTTGCAGAGAACTATGGCTACACCTTC	CASSLVAENYGYTF
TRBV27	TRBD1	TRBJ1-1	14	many	TGTGCCAGCAAACAGGGGGGTGTAAACACTGAAGCTTTCTTT	CASKQGGVNTEAFF
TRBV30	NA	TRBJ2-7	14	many	TGTGCCTGGAGTGTACTCTGGGGTTCCTACGAGCAGTACTTC	CAWSVLWGSYEQYF
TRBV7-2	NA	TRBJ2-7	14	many	TGTGCCAGCAGCTTAGACGCGTCAGGGCTCGAGCAGTACTTC	CASSLDASGLEQYF
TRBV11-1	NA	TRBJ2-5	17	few	TGTGCCAGCAGCTTAGATACGGGGCCGGCCCCACAAGAGACCCAGTACTTC	CASSLDTGPAPQETQYF
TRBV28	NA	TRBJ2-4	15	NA	TGTGCCAGCAGTCAAACTACAATGTCCAAAAACATTCAGTACTTC	CASSQTTMSKNIQYF
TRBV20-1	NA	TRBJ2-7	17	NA	TGCAGTGCTGGAGACCCACAGAACAAAGGGTCTTCCTACGAGCAGTACTTC	CSAGDPQNKGSSYEQYF
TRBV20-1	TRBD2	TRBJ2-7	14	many	TGCAGTGCTCACCAGGGCGGGAGGGCCTACGAGCAGTACTTC	CSAHQGGRAYEQYF
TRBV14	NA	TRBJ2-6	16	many	TGTGCCAGCAGCCCCCCGTTTGGCTCTGGGGCCAACGTCCTGACTTTC	CASSPPFGSGANVLTF
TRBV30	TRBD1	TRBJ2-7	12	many	TGTGCCTGGAGCCGGACAGGGTACGAGCAGTACTTC	CAWSRTGYEQYF
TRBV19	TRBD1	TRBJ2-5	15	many	TGTGCCAGTAGTATTGGTGACAGGGGGCAGGAGACCCAGTACTTC	CASSIGDRGQETQYF
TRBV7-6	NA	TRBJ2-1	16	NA	TGTGCCAGCAGCCGGGACGGTGAGGGTCCCTACAATGAGCAGTTCTTC	CASSRDGEGPYNEQFF
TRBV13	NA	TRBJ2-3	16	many	TGTGCCAGCAGCGCCCCAACAGGGTTCGGCACAGATACGCAGTATTTT	CASSAPTGFGTDTQYF
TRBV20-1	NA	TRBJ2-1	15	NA	TGCAGTGCCGCCCAGGGTCTAAGCTACTACAATGAGCAGTTCTTC	CSAAQGLSYYNEQFF
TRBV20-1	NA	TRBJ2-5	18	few	TGCAGTGCTAGAGATGGCCACCGGCCATCGATCCTCCAAGAGACCCAGTACTTC	CSARDGHRPSILQETQYF
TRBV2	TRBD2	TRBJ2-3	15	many	TGTGCCACCCCGGGACTAGCGGATTACACAGATACGCAGTATTTT	CATPGLADYTDTQYF
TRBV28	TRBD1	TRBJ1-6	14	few	TGTGCCAGCAGGCACCGGGACAGCTATTCACCCCTCCACTTT	CASRHRDSYSPLHF
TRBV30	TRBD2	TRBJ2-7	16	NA	TGTGCCTGGAGCGCCCCGACCGGGACTAGAGCCTACGAGCAGTACTTC	CAWSAPTGTRAYEQYF
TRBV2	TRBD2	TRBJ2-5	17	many	TGTGCCAGCAGGCAAGGGACTAGCGGAGGGTGGCAAGAGACCCAGTACTTC	CASRQGTSGGWQETQYF
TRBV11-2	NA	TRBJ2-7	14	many	TGTGCCAGCAGCATCCAGGGACGGGGGTACGAGCAGTACTTC	CASSIQGRGYEQYF
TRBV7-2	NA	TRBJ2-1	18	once	TGTGCCAGCAGTTCTGGCCCCGGGGTGAGCCTCTCCTACAATGAGCCGTTCTTC	CASSSGPGVSLSYNEPFF
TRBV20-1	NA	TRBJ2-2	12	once	TGCAGTGCTATTTTTTACACCGGGGAGCTGTTTTTT	CSAIFYTGELFF
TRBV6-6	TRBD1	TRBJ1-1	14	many	TGTGCCAGCAGTTCGACAGGGTTCGACACTGAAGCTTTCTTT	CASSSTGFDTEAFF
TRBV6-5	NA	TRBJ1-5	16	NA	TGTGCCAGCAGTTTCGGGTCCCTCGGGAGCAATCAGAACCAGCATTTT	CASSFGSLGSNQNQHF
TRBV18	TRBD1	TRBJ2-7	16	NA	TGTGCCAGCTCAGTAGGAAACAGGGGTGTGCGATACGAGCAGTACTTC	CASSVGNRGVRYEQYF
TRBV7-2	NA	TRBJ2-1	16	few	TGTGCCAGCAGTTCAGGGGCGGGTGGGGATTACAATGAGCAGTTCTTC	CASSSGAGGDYNEQFF
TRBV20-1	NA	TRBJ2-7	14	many	TGCAGTGCTAGAGACTACAGGGAATCCTACGAGCAGTACTTC	CSARDYRESYEQYF
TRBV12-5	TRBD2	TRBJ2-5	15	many	TGTGCTAGTGGTCCCGAGGGACTAGCGGGAGAGACCCAGTACTTC	CASGPEGLAGETQYF
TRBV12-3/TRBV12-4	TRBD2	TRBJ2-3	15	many	TGTGCCAGCAGCTGGACTAGCGGGAGCACAGATACGCAGTATTTT	CASSWTSGSTDTQYF
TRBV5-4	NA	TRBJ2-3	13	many	TGTGCCAGCAGCTGGGTCCCCACAGATACGCAGTATTTT	CASSWVPTDTQYF
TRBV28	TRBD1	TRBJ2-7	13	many	TGTGCCAGCAGCTACAGGGGGACCTACGAGCAGTACTTC	CASSYRGTYEQYF
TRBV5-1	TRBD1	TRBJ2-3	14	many	TGCGCCAGCAGGGACGGGACAGGGTCAGATACGCAGTATTTT	CASRDGTGSDTQYF
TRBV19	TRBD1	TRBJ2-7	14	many	TGTGCCAGTAGTTATCGGACAGGGATGGGAGAGCAGTACTTC	CASSYRTGMGEQYF
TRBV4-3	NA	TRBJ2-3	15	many	TGCGCCAGCAGCCAATACGACGGACACACAGATACGCAGTATTTT	CASSQYDGHTDTQYF